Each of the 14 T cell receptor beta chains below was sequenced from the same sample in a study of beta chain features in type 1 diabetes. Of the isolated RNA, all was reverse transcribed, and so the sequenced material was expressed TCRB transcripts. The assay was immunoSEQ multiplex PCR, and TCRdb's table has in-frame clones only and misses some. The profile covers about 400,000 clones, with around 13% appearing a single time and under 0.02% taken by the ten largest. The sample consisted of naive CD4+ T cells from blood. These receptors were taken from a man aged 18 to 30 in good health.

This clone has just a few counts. This chain's CDR3 is CASSQGLAGNTIYF. Here the CDR3 DNA reads TGTGCCAGCAGCCAGGGACTGGCTGGAAACACCATATATTTT. The rearrangement joins TRBV4-2 to TRBJ1-3; perhaps TRBD1 as D (5 bases). This CDR3 is 14 amino acids long. Germline V gene sequence: CDR1 LGHNA, CDR2 YNFKEQ. Trimming removed 3 bases from V and 2 bases from J, with 8 bases in between.

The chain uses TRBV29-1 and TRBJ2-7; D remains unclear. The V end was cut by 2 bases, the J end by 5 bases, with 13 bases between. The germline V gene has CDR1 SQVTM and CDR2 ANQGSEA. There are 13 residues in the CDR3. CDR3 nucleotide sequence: TGCAGCGTTGAAAAGCAGATTGGAGACGAGCAGTACTTC. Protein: CSVEKQIGDEQYF.

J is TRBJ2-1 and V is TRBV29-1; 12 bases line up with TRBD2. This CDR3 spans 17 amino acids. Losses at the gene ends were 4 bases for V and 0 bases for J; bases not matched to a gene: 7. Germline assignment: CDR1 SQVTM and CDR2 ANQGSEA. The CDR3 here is CSVAGLAGAFSYNEQFF. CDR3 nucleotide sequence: TGCAGCGTTGCGGGACTAGCGGGTGCGTTCTCCTACAATGAGCAGTTCTTC.

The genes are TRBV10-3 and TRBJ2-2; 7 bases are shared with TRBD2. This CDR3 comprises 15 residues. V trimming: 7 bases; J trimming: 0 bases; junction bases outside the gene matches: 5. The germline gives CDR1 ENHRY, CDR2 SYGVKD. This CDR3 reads CAIKRGSPNTGELFF. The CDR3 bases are TGTGCCATCAAGCGCGGGAGTCCGAACACCGGGGAGCTGTTTTTT.

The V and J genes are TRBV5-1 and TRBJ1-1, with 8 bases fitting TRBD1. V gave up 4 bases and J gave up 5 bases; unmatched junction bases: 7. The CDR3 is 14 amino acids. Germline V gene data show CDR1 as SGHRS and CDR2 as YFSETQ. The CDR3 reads CASSKDRAGTEAFF. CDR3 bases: TGCGCCAGCAGCAAGGACAGGGCGGGAACTGAAGCTTTCTTT.

In DNA form, the CDR3 reads TGTGCCAGCAGTGAAGGCCTAGCGGGGACCGAGACGGAGACCCAGTACTTC. Protein: CASSEGLAGTETETQYF. The chain carries TRBV25-1 and TRBJ2-5; 9 bases are a match to TRBD2. The CDR3 totals 17 residues. The germline V gene encodes CDR1 MGHDK and CDR2 SYGVNS. V lost 2 bases to trimming and J lost 5 bases; unmatched junction nucleotides: 12.

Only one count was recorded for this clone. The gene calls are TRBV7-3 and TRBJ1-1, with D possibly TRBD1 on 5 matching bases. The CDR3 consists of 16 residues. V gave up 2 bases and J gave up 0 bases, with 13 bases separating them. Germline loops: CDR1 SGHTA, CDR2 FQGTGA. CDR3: CASSLGGRGMNTEAFF. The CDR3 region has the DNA TGTGCCAGCAGCTTAGGGGGTCGCGGGATGAACACTGAAGCTTTCTTT.

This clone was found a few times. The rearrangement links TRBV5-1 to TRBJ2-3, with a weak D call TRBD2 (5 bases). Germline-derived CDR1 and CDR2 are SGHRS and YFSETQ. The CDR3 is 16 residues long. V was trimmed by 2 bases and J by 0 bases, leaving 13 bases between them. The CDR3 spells CASSLGLGDSTDTQYF. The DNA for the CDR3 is TGCGCCAGCAGCTTAGGGCTCGGGGATAGCACAGATACGCAGTATTTT.

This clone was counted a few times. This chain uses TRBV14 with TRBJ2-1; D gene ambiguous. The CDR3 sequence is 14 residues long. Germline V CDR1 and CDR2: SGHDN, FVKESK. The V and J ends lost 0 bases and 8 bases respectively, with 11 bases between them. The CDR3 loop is CASSQEYLSDEQFF. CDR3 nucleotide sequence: TGTGCCAGCAGCCAAGAGTATTTGAGCGATGAGCAGTTCTTC.

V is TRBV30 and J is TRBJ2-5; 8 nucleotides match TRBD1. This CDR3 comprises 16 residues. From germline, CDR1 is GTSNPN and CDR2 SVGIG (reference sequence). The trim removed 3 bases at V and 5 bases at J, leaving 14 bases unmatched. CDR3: CAWSMGPRGRGETQYF. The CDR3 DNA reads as TGTGCCTGGAGCATGGGACCCAGGGGGCGCGGGGAGACCCAGTACTTC.

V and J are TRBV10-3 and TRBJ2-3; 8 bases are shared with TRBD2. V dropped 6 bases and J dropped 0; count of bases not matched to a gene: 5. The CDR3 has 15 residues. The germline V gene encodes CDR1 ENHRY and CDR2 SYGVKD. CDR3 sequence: CAISRGRWSTDTQYF. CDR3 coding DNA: TGTGCCATCAGCCGCGGGAGGTGGAGCACAGATACGCAGTATTTT.

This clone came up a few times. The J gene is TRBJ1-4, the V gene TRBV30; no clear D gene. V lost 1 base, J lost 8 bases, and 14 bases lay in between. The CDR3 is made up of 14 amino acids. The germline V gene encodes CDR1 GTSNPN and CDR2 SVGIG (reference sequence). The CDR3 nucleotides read TGTGCCTGGAGTGCGGGTTTATCGAGAGAAAAACTGTTTTTT. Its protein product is CAWSAGLSREKLFF.

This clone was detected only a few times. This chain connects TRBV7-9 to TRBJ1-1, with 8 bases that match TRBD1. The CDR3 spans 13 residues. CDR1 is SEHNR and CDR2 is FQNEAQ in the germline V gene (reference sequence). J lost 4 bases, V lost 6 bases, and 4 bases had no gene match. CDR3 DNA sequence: TGTGCCAGCAGACCTACAGGGGGCACTGAAGCTTTCTTT. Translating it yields CASRPTGGTEAFF.

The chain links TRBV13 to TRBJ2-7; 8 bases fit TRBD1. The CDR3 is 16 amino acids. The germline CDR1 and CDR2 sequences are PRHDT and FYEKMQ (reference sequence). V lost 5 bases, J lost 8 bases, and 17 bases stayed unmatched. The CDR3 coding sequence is TGTGCCAGCAGCCCTCGAATCGGGACAGGACCGCGGAAGCAGTACTTC. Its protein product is CASSPRIGTGPRKQYF.